A selection of T cell receptor beta chains follows, all from one sample in a study of blood T cell repertoires in COVID-19. Sequenced by immunoSEQ multiplex PCR; TCRdb stores in-frame clones only, minus some. This sample yields 65,000 to 75,000 clones, of which roughly 74% are seen a single time; roughly a sixth belongs to the top ten. The sequencing sample was made of peripheral blood. These receptors originate from a human donor in a cohort sampled during active COVID-19. Each CDR3 is given with its conserved first and last residue. The D gene is left open where the match is weak. Rows may omit the clone size; those that give it use once, few, many or a size class.

CDR3 length,D gene,V gene,clone size,J gene,CDR3 DNA,CDR3 protein
14,TRBD1,TRBV19,once,TRBJ1-1,TGTGCCAGTAGGGACAGGGGATTGAACACTGAAGCTTTCTTT,CASRDRGLNTEAFF
14,-,TRBV5-1,-,TRBJ2-5,TGCGCCAGCAGCGGCTCGGGTGCGGGAGAGACCCAGTACTTC,CASSGSGAGETQYF
14,-,TRBV6-5,-,TRBJ1-5,TGTGCCAGCAGGCCAGGGACAAGCAATCAGCCCCAGCATTTT,CASRPGTSNQPQHF
14,-,TRBV3-1/TRBV3-2,-,TRBJ1-1,TGTGCCAGCAGCCAAGAACCGGTGAACACTGAAGCTTTCTTT,CASSQEPVNTEAFF
17,-,TRBV5-8,-,TRBJ2-7,TGTGCCAGCACAACCCTTGCCCGGGCCCTTTCCGGGGGAGAGCAGTACTTC,CASTTLARALSGGEQYF
14,TRBD2,TRBV5-6,-,TRBJ2-7,TGTGCCAGCAGCTTGGATGGAGCGGGAGCCGAGCAGTACTTC,CASSLDGAGAEQYF
16,-,TRBV15,-,TRBJ2-7,TGTGCCACCAGCAGAGATCGGTTGCGGGTTAACTACGAGCAGTACTTC,CATSRDRLRVNYEQYF
14,TRBD1,TRBV10-2,few,TRBJ2-5,TGCGCCAGCAGACGTACAGGGGATTCGGAGACCCAGTACTTC,CASRRTGDSETQYF
14,-,TRBV3-1/TRBV3-2,-,TRBJ1-1,TGTGCCAGCAGCCGGGTACAGGGGAACACTGAAGCTTTCTTT,CASSRVQGNTEAFF
15,-,TRBV4-3,-,TRBJ1-2,TGCGCCAGCAGCCCGACCATTGACAGAGACTATGGCTACACCTTC,CASSPTIDRDYGYTF
17,TRBD2,TRBV5-3,-,TRBJ2-7,TGTGCCAGAAGCTTACCGGGACTAGCGGGAGTACCCTACGAGCAGTACTTC,CARSLPGLAGVPYEQYF
15,TRBD1,TRBV29-1,-,TRBJ1-1,TGCAGCGTTGGTGGGACAGGGGGCGCTCAATCTGAAGCTTTCTTT,CSVGGTGGAQSEAFF
13,TRBD2,TRBV10-2,-,TRBJ2-7,TGCGCCAGCACCCAGCGGGGACCCTACGAGCAGTACTTC,CASTQRGPYEQYF
15,TRBD2,TRBV6-5,-,TRBJ2-7,TGTGCCAGCAGAAGCGGGGGAGGGATGACCTACGAGCAGTACTTC,CASRSGGGMTYEQYF
12,-,TRBV6-2/TRBV6-3,few,TRBJ2-7,TGTGCCAGCAGTACCGGGGACTACGAGCAGTACTTC,CASSTGDYEQYF
17,TRBD2,TRBV9,few,TRBJ2-3,TGTGCCAGCAGCGTCGGGACCCTGCGGGAGGGCCGGGATACGCAGTATTTT,CASSVGTLREGRDTQYF
13,-,TRBV2,-,TRBJ1-5,TGTGCCAGCAGTGCAGGGTTTAATCAGCCCCAGCATTTT,CASSAGFNQPQHF
15,TRBD1,TRBV2,-,TRBJ2-6,TGTGCCAGCAGCGGACAGGTCTCTGGGGCCAACGTCCTGACTTTC,CASSGQVSGANVLTF
18,TRBD2,TRBV7-2,once,TRBJ2-1,TGTGCCAGCAGCTTAGCGCGGCTAGCGGGAGAAGACTACAATGAGCAGTTCTTC,CASSLARLAGEDYNEQFF